This TCR beta chain was sequenced in a study of human T cells and chemical hapten exposure. TCRdb called the RACE reads again in MiXCR, with one record for every CDR3 protein. The data show about 50,000 distinct CDR3 sequences, 3.5% to 4.5% seen once. This clonotype occurred many times. Time point in this sample: healthy volunteer bleed at 2 weeks. The study extracted total RNA from unfractionated whole blood. In germline, CDR1 is SGDLS, CDR2 YYNGEE. This CDR3 has 15 residues. The ends were cut back, 4 bases at V and 1 base at J, with 14 bases in the middle. The clonotype comes from a female donor in good health. Some clones in this sample may be carry-over from other donors' samples. Sequenced material: whole blood. V and J are TRBV9 and TRBJ1-1; D is unresolved. The CDR3 nucleotides read TGTGCCAGCAGCCCCCCGGGTCGCGAGAACACTGAAGCTTTCTTT. Encoded protein: CASSPPGRENTEAFF.